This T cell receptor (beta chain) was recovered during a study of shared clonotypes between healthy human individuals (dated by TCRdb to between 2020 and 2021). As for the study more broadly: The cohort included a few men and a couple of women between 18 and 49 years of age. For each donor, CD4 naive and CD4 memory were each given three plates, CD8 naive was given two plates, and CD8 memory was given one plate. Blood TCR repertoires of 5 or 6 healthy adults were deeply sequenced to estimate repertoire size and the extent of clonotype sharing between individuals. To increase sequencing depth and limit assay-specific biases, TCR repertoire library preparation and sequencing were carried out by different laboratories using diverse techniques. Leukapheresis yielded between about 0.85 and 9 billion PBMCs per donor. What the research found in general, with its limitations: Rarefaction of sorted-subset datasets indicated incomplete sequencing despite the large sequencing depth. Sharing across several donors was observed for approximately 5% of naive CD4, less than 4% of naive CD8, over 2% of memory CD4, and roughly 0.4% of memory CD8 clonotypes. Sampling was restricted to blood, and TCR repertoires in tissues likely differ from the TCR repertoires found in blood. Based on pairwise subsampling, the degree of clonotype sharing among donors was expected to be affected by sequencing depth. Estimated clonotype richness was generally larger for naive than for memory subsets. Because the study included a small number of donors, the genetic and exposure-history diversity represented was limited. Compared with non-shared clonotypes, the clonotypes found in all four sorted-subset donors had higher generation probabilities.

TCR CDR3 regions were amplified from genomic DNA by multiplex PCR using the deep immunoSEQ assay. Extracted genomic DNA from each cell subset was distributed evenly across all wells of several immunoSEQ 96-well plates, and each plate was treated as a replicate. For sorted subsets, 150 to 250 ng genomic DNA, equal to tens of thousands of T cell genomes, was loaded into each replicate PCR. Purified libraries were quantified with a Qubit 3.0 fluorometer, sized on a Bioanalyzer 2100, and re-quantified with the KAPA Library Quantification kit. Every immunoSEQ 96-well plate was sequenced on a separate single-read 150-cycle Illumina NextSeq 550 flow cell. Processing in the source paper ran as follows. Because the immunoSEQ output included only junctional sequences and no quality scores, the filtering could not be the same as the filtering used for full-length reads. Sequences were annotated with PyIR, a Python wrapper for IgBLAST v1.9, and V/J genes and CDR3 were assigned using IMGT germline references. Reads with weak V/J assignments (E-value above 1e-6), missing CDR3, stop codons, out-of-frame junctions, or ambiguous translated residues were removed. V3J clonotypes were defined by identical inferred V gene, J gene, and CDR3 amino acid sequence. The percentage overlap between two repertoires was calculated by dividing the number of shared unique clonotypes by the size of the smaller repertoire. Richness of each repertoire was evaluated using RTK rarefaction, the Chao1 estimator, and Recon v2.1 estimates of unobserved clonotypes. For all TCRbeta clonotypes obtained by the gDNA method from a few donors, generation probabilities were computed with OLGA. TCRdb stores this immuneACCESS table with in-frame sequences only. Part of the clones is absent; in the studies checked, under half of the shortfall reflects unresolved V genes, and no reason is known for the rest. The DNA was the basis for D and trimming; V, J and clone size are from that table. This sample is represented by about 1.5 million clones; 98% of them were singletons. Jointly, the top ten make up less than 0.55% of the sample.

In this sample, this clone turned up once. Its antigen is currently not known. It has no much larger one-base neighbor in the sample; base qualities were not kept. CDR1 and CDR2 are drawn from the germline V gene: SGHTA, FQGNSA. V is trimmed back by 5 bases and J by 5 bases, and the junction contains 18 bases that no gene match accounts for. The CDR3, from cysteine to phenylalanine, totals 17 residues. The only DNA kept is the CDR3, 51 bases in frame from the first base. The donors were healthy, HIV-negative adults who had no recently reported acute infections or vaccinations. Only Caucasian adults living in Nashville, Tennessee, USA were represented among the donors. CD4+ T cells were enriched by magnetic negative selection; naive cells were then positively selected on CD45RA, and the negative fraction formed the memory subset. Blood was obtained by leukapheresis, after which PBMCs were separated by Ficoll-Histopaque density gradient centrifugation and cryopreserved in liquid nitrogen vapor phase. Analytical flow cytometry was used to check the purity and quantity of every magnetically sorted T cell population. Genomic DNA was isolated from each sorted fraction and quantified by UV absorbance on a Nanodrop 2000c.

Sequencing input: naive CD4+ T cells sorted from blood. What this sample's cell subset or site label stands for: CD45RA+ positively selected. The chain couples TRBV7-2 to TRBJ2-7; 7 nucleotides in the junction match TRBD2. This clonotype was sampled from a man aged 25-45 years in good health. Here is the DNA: TGTGCCAGCAGCCCCAACGCGCGGGCGGGAGTAGGCGACGAGCAGTACTTC. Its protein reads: CASSPNARAGVGDEQYF.